This TCR beta chain was documented in a study of OX40 agonist ivuxolimab in advanced cancers. Study at large: Patients were treated with ivuxolimab, an agonistic anti-OX40 (CD134) antibody. Therapy given before enrollment (anti-PD-1, anti-PD-L1 or anti-CTLA-4) was allowed, and 40% to 50% had some.

The protocol was immunoSEQ multiplex PCR, while the TCRdb copy is restricted to in-frame clones and leaves out a portion. The repertoire holds around 32,000 clones, 89% seen once, with less than 30% in the top ten. About this clone itself: Its antigen remains unknown.

Study-wide points: Relative to CD4+ cells, CD8+ T cells on average had more expanded clones. Clonal expansion by week 6 occurred in CD4+ and CD8+ blood T cells (at 0.1 to 3.0 mg/kg).

The TCR was taken from an adult with an advanced solid tumor such as melanoma, head and neck, liver or kidney cancer. This specimen was CD4+ or CD8+ T cells sorted from blood, taken in a trial of the OX40 agonist ivuxolimab.

The CDR3 reads CASSYVGTYEQYF. DNA for the CDR3: TGCGCCAGCAGCTATGTGGGGACCTACGAGCAGTACTTC. The rearrangement links TRBV5-1 to TRBJ2-7; D gene uncertain. Germline V gene sequence: CDR1 SGHRS, CDR2 YFSETQ. Trimming stripped 3 bases from V and 2 bases from J, with 9 bases between. CDR3 length equals 13 residues.